These 17 T cell receptor beta chains were sequenced from one sample in a study of blood T cell repertoires in COVID-19. Some clones are missing from TCRdb's copy, which holds only in-frame ones; the method was immunoSEQ multiplex PCR. Among a few hundred thousand clones listed, 75% to 90% were seen once. The sample consisted of peripheral blood. Receptor source: a man aged 50-59 years with acute or convalescent COVID-19.

The chain has TRBV5-4 and TRBJ2-7; D is possibly TRBD2 (6 bases). Germline values: CDR1 SGHNT, CDR2 YYREEE (reference sequence). The CDR3 runs 16 residues. V was cut by 3 bases and J by 2 bases, with 18 bases left in between. CDR3 nucleotide sequence: TGTGCCAGCAGCTGGGGGAGTGGACTACGGACCTACGAGCAGTACTTC. Translated: CASSWGSGLRTYEQYF.

The chain is built from TRBV29-1 and TRBJ2-7; 8 bases are shared with TRBD2. The CDR3 runs 14 residues. With V trimmed by 3 bases and J by 0 bases, 4 bases remained unmatched. Germline CDR1 is SQVTM and CDR2 is ANQGSEA. In DNA, the CDR3 is TGCAGCGTTGAGGGGAGCGGGGGCTCCTACGAGCAGTACTTC. Its protein product is CSVEGSGGSYEQYF.

V and J are TRBV27 and TRBJ1-1; tentative D call: TRBD1 (6 bases). Germline CDR1 reads MNHEY; CDR2 reads SMNVEV (reference sequence). V was cut by 1 base and J by 0 bases, with 15 bases left in between. The CDR3 contains 17 residues. The CDR3 nucleotides read TGTGCCAGCAGTTTATTTGGGGACGGGGACATGAACACTGAAGCTTTCTTT. Translated: CASSLFGDGDMNTEAFF.

J is TRBJ2-7 and V is TRBV6-5; D not certain. The V gene lost 6 bases and the J gene lost 0 bases, with 9 bases spanning the gap. This CDR3 is built from 13 residues. In germline, CDR1 is MNHEY, CDR2 SVGAGI. DNA for the CDR3: TGTGCCAGCAGGAAGAGGAGCTCCTACGAGCAGTACTTC. Protein sequence: CASRKRSSYEQYF.

This clone was counted a single time. This chain joins TRBV10-3 and TRBJ1-2; TRBD1 is a possible D gene (5 bases). The CDR3 length is 14 residues. V gave up 5 bases and J gave up 6 bases, with 16 bases separating them. Germline V gene lookup returns CDR1 ENHRY and CDR2 SYGVKD. The CDR3 here is CAISPDITAHGYTF. DNA for the CDR3: TGTGCCATCAGTCCGGACATAACCGCCCATGGCTACACCTTC.

The genes are TRBV20-1 and TRBJ1-4; no reliable D call. The CDR3 extends over 11 amino acids. The germline V gene has CDR1 DFQATT and CDR2 SNEGSKA (reference sequence). In DNA form, the CDR3 reads TGCTGCGGTGCAACTAATGAAAAACTGTTTTTT. Translated, it gives CCGATNEKLFF.

V and J are TRBV5-8 and TRBJ2-3; D is undetermined. V gave up 2 bases and J gave up 3 bases, with 4 bases separating them. Germline V gene data show CDR1 as SGHTS and CDR2 as YDEGEE. The CDR3 has 12 residues. CDR3 sequence (DNA): TGTGCCAGCAGCTTATTAACAGATACGCAGTATTTT. Residues: CASSLLTDTQYF.

This clone is a singleton in its sample. The rearrangement uses TRBV9 and TRBJ1-1; maybe TRBD1 (5 bases). Germline V CDR1 and CDR2: SGDLS, YYNGEE. V lost 7 bases and J 0 bases, leaving 13 bases between the germline ends. The CDR3 has 14 residues. DNA for the CDR3: TGTGCCAGCGGGGCAGGGCAACTGAACACTGAAGCTTTCTTT. Translated, it gives CASGAGQLNTEAFF.

This clone was detected only once. The chain carries TRBV11-1 and TRBJ2-3, with TRBD2 identical over 8 bases. Germline CDR1 is SGHAT and CDR2 is FQDESV (reference sequence). The CDR3 totals 17 residues. With 0 bases clipped from V and 1 base from J, the junction kept 6 bases outside the gene matches. Here the CDR3 DNA reads TGTGCCAGCAGCTTAGCGCAGATGCGGGGGGGCACAGATACGCAGTATTTT. Amino acid sequence: CASSLAQMRGGTDTQYF.

The genes are TRBV7-9 and TRBJ1-4; D is uncertain. This CDR3 is built from 13 residues. Germline-derived CDR1 and CDR2 are SEHNR and FQNEAQ (reference sequence). Trimming took off 6 bases at V and 8 bases at J, with 13 bases between the two ends. DNA for the CDR3: TGTGCCAGCAGGACGACTAAGACAGAAAAACTGTTTTTT. Protein sequence: CASRTTKTEKLFF.

This chain links TRBV5-1 with TRBJ1-1; a weak D match, TRBD1 (5 bases). Germline loops: CDR1 SGHRS, CDR2 YFSETQ. This CDR3 region has 15 residues. V lost 0 bases to trimming and J lost 6 bases, with 15 bases between them. The CDR3 is CASSLVGGLSSEAFF. Written as DNA, the CDR3 is TGCGCCAGCAGCTTGGTTGGGGGGTTGAGCTCTGAAGCTTTCTTT.

This clone was seen only a few times. The chain carries TRBV12-3 or TRBV12-4 and TRBJ2-3; D remains unclear. The CDR3 is 12 amino acids. Trimming removed 2 bases at V and 4 bases at J, with 4 bases between. DNA for the CDR3: TGTGCCAGCAGTTTACCGGCAGATACGCAGTATTTT. It codes for CASSLPADTQYF.

This sequence joins TRBV19 and TRBJ2-7; TRBD1 agrees at 7 bases. This CDR3 region has 16 residues. The germline CDR1 and CDR2 sequences are LNHDA and SQIVND (reference sequence). Germline trimming cut 4 bases from V and 5 bases from J; bases unmatched to any gene: 14. CDR3 region: CASSTLSGTVGDEQYF. The CDR3 nucleotides read TGTGCCAGTAGTACCCTTTCGGGGACAGTGGGCGACGAGCAGTACTTC.

The gene calls are TRBV3-1 (or the pseudogene TRBV3-2) and TRBJ2-3, with D perhaps TRBD1 (6 bases). The CDR3 is made up of 15 amino acids. Per germline, CDR1 LGHDT and CDR2 YNNKEL (reference sequence). The ends were cut back, 11 bases at V and 6 bases at J, with 24 bases in the middle. The CDR3 sequence is CAAGAKGGPYDTQYF. The CDR3 coding sequence is TGTGCCGCAGGGGCAAAGGGTGGGCCCTACGATACGCAGTATTTT.

The chain recombines TRBV4-1 with TRBJ1-1; D unresolved. Germline V CDR1 and CDR2: MGHRA, YSYEKL. The V and J ends lost 1 base and 6 bases respectively, with 9 bases between them. There are 13 residues in the CDR3. The CDR3: CASSQVRGAEAFF. DNA for the CDR3: TGCGCCAGCAGCCAAGTACGCGGAGCTGAAGCTTTCTTT.

The rearrangement uses TRBV19 and TRBJ2-2; TRBD2 matches 7 bases. The CDR3 runs 15 residues. Trimming removed 3 bases from V and 5 bases from J; junction bases left unmatched: 6. From germline, CDR1 is LNHDA and CDR2 SQIVND (reference sequence). In DNA form, the CDR3 reads TGTGCCAGTAGTATGAAATTCGGGGGGACCGGGGAGCTGTTTTTT. Its protein is CASSMKFGGTGELFF.

The chain employs TRBV19 and TRBJ1-1, with TRBD1 as a possible D gene (6 bases). CDR3 length: 16 residues. The germline V and J ends were trimmed by 6 bases and 0 bases, with 17 bases remaining between them. Germline V CDR1 and CDR2: LNHDA, SQIVND (reference sequence). This chain's CDR3 is CASRDPDSFMNTEAFF. CDR3 nucleotide sequence: TGTGCCAGTAGGGATCCGGACAGTTTCATGAACACTGAAGCTTTCTTT.